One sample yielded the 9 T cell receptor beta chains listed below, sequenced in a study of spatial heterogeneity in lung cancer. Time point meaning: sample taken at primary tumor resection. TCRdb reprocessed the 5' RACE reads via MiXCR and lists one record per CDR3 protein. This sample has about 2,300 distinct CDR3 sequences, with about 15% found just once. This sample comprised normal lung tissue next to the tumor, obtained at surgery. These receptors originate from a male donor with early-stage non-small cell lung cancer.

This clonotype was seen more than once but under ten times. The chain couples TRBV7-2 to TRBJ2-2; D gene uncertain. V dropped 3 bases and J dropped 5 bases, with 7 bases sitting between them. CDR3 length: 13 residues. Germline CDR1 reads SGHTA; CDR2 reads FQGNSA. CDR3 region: CASSFTGTGELFF. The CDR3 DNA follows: TGTGCCAGCAGCTTTACCGGGACCGGGGAGCTGTTTTTT.

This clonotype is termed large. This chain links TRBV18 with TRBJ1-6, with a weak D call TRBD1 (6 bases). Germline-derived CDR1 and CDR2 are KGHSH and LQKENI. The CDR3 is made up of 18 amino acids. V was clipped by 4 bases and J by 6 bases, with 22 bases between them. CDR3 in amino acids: CASSLQGNDRTANSPLHF. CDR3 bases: TGTGCCAGCTCACTTCAGGGGAACGACCGGACAGCTAATTCACCCCTCCACTTT.

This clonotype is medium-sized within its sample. The CDR3 DNA reads TGCAGCGTTGAGAAGCCGACAGGGGGAATCACCTACGAGCAGTACTTC. Its translation: CSVEKPTGGITYEQYF. J is TRBJ2-7 and V is TRBV29-1; TRBD1 agrees at 9 bases. CDR1 and CDR2 (germline): SQVTM, ANQGSEA. Trimming at V came to 3 bases and at J to 2 bases, leaving 11 bases not matched to a gene. The CDR3 runs 16 residues.

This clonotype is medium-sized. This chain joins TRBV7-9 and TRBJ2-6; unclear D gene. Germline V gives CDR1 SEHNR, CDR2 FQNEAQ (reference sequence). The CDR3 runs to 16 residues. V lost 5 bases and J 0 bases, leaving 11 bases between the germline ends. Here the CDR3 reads CASSRNIRSGANVLTF. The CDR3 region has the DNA TGTGCCAGCAGCCGCAATATACGCTCTGGGGCCAACGTCCTGACTTTC. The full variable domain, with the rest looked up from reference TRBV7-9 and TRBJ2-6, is DTGVSQNPRHKITKRGQNVTFRCDPISEHNRLYWYRQTLGQGPEFLTYFQNEAQLEKSRLLSDRFSAERPKGSFSTLEIQRTEQGDSAMYLCASSRNIRSGANVLTFGAGSRLTVL.

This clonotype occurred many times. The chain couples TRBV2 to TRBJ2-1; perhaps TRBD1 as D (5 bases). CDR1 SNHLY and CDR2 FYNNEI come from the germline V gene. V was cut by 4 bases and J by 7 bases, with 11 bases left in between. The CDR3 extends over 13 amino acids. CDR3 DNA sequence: TGTGCCAGCAGTGTTCAGGGTTTTAATGAGCAGTTCTTC. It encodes CASSVQGFNEQFF.

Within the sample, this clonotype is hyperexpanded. The CDR3 loop reads CASSGQMNTEAFF. CDR3 bases: TGTGCCAGCAGTGGACAAATGAACACTGAAGCTTTCTTT. The chain has TRBV28 and TRBJ1-1, with D possibly TRBD1 on 5 matching bases. Trimming cost V 5 bases and J 0 bases, with 7 bases left between them. The germline V gene has CDR1 MDHEN and CDR2 SYDVKM. The CDR3 covers 13 residues.

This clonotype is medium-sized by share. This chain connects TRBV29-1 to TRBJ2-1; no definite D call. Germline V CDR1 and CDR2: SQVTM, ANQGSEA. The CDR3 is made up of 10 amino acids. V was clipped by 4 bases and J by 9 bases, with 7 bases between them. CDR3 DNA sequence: TGCAGCGTTGTAGAAGTTGAGCAGTTCTTC. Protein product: CSVVEVEQFF.

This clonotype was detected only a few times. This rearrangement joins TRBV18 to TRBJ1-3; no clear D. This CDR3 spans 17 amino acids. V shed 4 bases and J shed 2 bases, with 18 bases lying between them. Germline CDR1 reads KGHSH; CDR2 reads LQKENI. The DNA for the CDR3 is TGTGCCAGCTCACTCACCTTCGGTAGAGGGCCTGGAAACACCATATATTTT. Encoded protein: CASSLTFGRGPGNTIYF.

CDR3 sequence: CAWAEGQGRPQHF. CDR3 DNA sequence: TGTGCCTGGGCAGAGGGACAGGGGAGGCCCCAGCATTTT. The chain recombines TRBV30 with TRBJ1-5; the match to TRBD1 covers 10 bases. Germline V lookup: CDR1 GTSNPN, CDR2 SVGIG (reference sequence). The CDR3 extends over 13 amino acids. After removal of 5 bases from V and 9 bases from J, the junction contained 7 bases not matched to a gene.